This T cell receptor (beta chain) is drawn from a study of blood T cell repertoires in COVID-19. V was clipped by 0 bases and J by 4 bases; unmatched bases: 7. This CDR3 region has 17 residues. Germline CDR1 reads KGHDR; CDR2 reads SFDVKD. Measured with immunoSEQ multiplex PCR; TCRdb has only the in-frame clones, and not every one. The sample holds 150,000 to 200,000 clones, around four fifths seen once. This clonotype was obtained from a man aged 65 to 79 with acute or convalescent COVID-19. The V and J genes are TRBV24-1 and TRBJ2-3; 9 bases fit TRBD1. Sequencing was carried out using peripheral blood. CDR3 sequence reads: CATSDLPTGQGPDTQYF. The CDR3 DNA is TGTGCCACCAGTGATTTGCCTACGGGACAGGGCCCAGATACGCAGTATTTT.